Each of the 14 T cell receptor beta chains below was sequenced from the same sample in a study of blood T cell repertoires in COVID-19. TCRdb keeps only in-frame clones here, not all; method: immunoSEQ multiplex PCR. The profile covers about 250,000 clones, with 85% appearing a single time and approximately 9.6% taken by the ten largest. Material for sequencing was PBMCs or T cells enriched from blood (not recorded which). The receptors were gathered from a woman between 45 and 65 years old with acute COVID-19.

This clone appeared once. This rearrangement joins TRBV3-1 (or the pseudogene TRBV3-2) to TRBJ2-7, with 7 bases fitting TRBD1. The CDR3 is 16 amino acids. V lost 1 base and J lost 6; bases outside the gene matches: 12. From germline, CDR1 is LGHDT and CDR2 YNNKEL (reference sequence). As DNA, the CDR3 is TGTGCCAGCAGCCAAGCTTGGTTGGGACAGACCTCCGAGCAGTACTTC. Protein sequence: CASSQAWLGQTSEQYF.

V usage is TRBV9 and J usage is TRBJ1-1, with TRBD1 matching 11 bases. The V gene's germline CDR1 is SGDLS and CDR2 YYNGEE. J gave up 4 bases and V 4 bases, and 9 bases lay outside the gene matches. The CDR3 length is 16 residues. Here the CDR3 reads CASSPSWGTGGTEAFF. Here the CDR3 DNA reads TGTGCCAGCAGCCCCTCGTGGGGGACAGGGGGCACTGAAGCTTTCTTT.

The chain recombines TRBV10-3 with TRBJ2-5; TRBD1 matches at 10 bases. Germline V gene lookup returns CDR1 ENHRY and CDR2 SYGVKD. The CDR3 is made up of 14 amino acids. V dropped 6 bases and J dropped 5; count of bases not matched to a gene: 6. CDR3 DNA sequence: TGTGCCATCAGACAGGACAGGGGGGAGGAGACCCAGTACTTC. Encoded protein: CAIRQDRGEETQYF.

CDR3 sequence: CASSLEGAGAFF. The CDR3 DNA follows: TGCGCCAGCAGCTTGGAGGGGGCGGGAGCTTTCTTT. The gene calls are TRBV5-1 and TRBJ1-1, with 7 positions matching TRBD1. Trimming at V came to 0 bases and at J to 10 bases, leaving 3 bases not matched to a gene. From germline, CDR1 is SGHRS and CDR2 YFSETQ. The CDR3 has 12 amino acids.

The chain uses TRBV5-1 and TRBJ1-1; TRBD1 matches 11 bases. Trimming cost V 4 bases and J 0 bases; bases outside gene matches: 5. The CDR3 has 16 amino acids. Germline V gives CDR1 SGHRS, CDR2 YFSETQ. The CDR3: CASSPGQGAVNTEAFF. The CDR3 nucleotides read TGCGCCAGCAGCCCCGGACAGGGGGCCGTGAACACTGAAGCTTTCTTT.

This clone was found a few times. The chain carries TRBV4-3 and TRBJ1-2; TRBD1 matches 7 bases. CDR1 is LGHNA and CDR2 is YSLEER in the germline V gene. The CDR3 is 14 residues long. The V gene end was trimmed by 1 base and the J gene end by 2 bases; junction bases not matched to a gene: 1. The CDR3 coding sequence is TGCGCCAGCAGCCAAGGGACAGGCAACTATGGCTACACCTTC. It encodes CASSQGTGNYGYTF.

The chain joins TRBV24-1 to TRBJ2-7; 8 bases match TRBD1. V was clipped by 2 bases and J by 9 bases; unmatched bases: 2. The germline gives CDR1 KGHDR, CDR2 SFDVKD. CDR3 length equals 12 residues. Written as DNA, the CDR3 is TGTGCCACCAGTGATTGGACAGGGTGGCAGTACTTC. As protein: CATSDWTGWQYF.

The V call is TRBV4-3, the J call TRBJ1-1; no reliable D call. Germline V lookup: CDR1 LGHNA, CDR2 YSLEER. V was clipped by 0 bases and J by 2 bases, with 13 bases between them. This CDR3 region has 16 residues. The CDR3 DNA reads TGCGCCAGCAGCCAAGATCCCGCCCGGAGAAACACTGAAGCTTTCTTT. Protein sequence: CASSQDPARRNTEAFF.

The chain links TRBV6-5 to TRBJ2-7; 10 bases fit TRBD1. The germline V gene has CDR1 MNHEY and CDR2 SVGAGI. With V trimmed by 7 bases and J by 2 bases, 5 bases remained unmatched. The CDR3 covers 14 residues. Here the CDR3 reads CASTGTGVPYEQYF. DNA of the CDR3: TGTGCCAGCACCGGGACAGGGGTCCCCTACGAGCAGTACTTC.

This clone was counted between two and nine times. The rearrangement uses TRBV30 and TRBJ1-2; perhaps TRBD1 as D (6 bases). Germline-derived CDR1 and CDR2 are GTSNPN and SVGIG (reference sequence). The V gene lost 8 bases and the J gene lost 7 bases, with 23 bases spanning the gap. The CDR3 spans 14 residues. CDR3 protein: CASDRIGDSFGYTF. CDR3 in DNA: TGTGCCAGCGACAGGATCGGGGATTCGTTTGGCTACACCTTC.

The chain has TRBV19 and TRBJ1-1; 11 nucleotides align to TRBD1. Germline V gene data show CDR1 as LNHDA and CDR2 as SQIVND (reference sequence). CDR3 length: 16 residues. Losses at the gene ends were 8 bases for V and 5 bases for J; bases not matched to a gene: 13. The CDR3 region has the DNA TGTGCCAGTCGCCGGACAGGGGGCTATTTGGGAACTGAAGCTTTCTTT. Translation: CASRRTGGYLGTEAFF. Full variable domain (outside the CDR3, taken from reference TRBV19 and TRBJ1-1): DGGITQSPKYLFRKEGQNVTLSCEQNLNHDAMYWYRQDPGQGLRLIYYSQIVNDFQKGDIAEGYSVSREKKESFPLTVTSAQKNPTAFYLCASRRTGGYLGTEAFFGQGTRLTVV.

The CDR3 DNA is TGTGCCAGCATGACAGGGGAAGGCTACACCTTC. Translating gives CASMTGEGYTF. The chain employs TRBV2 and TRBJ1-2, with 8 bases that match TRBD1. The CDR3 sequence is 11 residues long. Germline assignment: CDR1 SNHLY and CDR2 FYNNEI. V lost 7 bases and J lost 8; bases outside the gene matches: 3.

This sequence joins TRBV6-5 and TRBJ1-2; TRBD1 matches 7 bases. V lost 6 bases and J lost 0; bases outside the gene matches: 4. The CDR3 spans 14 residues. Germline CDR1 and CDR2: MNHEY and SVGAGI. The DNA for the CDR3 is TGTGCCAGCAGACCGACAGGGCCTAACTATGGCTACACCTTC. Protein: CASRPTGPNYGYTF.

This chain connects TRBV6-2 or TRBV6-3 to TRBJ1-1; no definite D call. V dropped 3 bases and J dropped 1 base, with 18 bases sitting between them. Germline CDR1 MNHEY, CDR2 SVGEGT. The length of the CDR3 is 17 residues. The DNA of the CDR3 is TGTGCCAGCAGTTATACGACCGGGGAGACGGGGAACACTGAAGCTTTCTTT. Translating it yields CASSYTTGETGNTEAFF.